The 19 T cell receptor beta chains reported below all come from one sample, sequenced in a study of post-analysis software for immune sequencing data. Study findings and constraints: TRBV5-6, TRBV5-1 and TRBV20-1 belonged to a set of about five TRBV segments that were more frequent in patients than controls.

The library was made from cDNA and included unique molecular identifiers. TCRdb used MiXCR to reprocess the PCR reads, holding one entry per CDR3 protein. The sample contains hundreds of thousands of distinct CDR3 sequences, around 64% of which appear only once. What these receptors recognize is not known. Sequencing input: blood. The receptor set was obtained from a girl aged 2 to 10 with multiple sclerosis.

In this sample, this clonotype turned up a few times. J is TRBJ2-5 and V is TRBV7-9; a weak D match, TRBD1 (6 bases). The length of the CDR3 is 14 residues. The V end lost 4 bases, the J end lost 1 base, and 10 bases lay between the germline ends. Germline V lookup: CDR1 SEHNR, CDR2 FQNEAQ (reference sequence). The CDR3 DNA reads as TGTGCCAGCAGCTCCCGGGACACCCAAGAGACCCAGTACTTC. Residues: CASSSRDTQETQYF.

The rearrangement joins TRBV5-6 to TRBJ1-5; 7 bases line up with TRBD1. This CDR3 comprises 17 residues. With 2 bases clipped from V and 0 bases from J, the junction kept 8 bases outside the gene matches. Germline V lookup: CDR1 SGHDT, CDR2 YYEEEE. For the CDR3, the DNA is TGTGCCAGCAGCTTACGCAGGACAGGCAATAGCAATCAGCCCCAGCATTTT. Protein: CASSLRRTGNSNQPQHF.

This clonotype appeared many times. This chain links TRBV20-1 with TRBJ2-1; TRBD2 matches at 13 bases. This CDR3 has 14 residues. V shed 5 bases and J 5 bases; nucleotides not matched to a gene: 3. Germline V lookup: CDR1 DFQATT, CDR2 SNEGSKA (reference sequence). CDR3 bases: TGCAGTGCTTTAGGACTAGCGGGGGACAATGAGCAGTTCTTC. It codes for CSALGLAGDNEQFF.

The chain links TRBV11-2 to TRBJ2-5, with 11 positions matching TRBD2. The J call may be in error: the DNA end matches TRBJ2-7 better. The CDR3 is made up of 14 amino acids. The germline V gene encodes CDR1 SGHAT and CDR2 FQNNGV. The CDR3 spells CASSSTSGRGEQYF. CDR3 coding DNA: TGTGCCAGCAGCTCAACTAGCGGGAGAGGCGAGCAGTACTTC.

The gene calls are TRBV6-2 or TRBV6-3 and TRBJ1-1; D is uncertain. CDR1 is MNHEY and CDR2 is SVGEGT in the germline V gene. Trimming removed 2 bases at V and 1 base at J, with 14 bases between. This CDR3 is built from 16 residues. Here the CDR3 DNA reads TGTGCCAGCAGTTACGGAGGGAGAAGATGGAACACTGAAGCTTTCTTT. It specifies CASSYGGRRWNTEAFF.

This clonotype was recorded many times. The chain employs TRBV5-1 and TRBJ2-5, with 8 bases fitting TRBD1. V lost 4 bases, J lost 3 bases, and 8 bases stayed unmatched. The CDR3 length is 15 residues. The germline CDR1 and CDR2 sequences are SGHRS and YFSETQ. Here the CDR3 reads CASSLRPGGEETQYF. Written as DNA, the CDR3 is TGCGCCAGCAGCCTCCGACCAGGGGGCGAAGAGACCCAGTACTTC.

The chain links TRBV5-1 to TRBJ2-3; no reliable D call. Trimming left V 5 bases short and J 0 bases short, with 13 bases between. The V gene's germline CDR1 is SGHRS and CDR2 YFSETQ. The CDR3 is made up of 15 amino acids. CDR3 in amino acids: CASRVVDSSTDTQYF. The CDR3 coding sequence is TGCGCCAGCAGGGTCGTCGATTCTAGCACAGATACGCAGTATTTT.

This chain uses TRBV18 with TRBJ1-1, with D possibly matching TRBD1 (5 bases). This CDR3 has 15 amino acids. Trimming took off 6 bases at V and 10 bases at J, with 24 bases between the two ends. Germline V CDR1 and CDR2: KGHSH, LQKENI. The CDR3 region has the DNA TGTGCCAGCTCCCCATGGTCTCGGACAAGTGAATCAGCTTTCTTT. Translating it yields CASSPWSRTSESAFF.

The chain links TRBV12-3 or TRBV12-4 to TRBJ1-6; 7 bases match TRBD1. V lost 5 bases to trimming and J lost 10 bases; unmatched junction nucleotides: 11. The CDR3 loop spans 15 amino acids. As DNA, the CDR3 is TGTGCCAGCAGTGAGGACCGGGACAGAGGATCACCCCTCCACTTT. It is translated as CASSEDRDRGSPLHF.

This clonotype was counted only a few times. V is TRBV20-1 and J is TRBJ1-1; unclear D gene. V was clipped by 3 bases and J by 2 bases, with 10 bases between them. The CDR3 is made up of 13 amino acids. In germline, CDR1 is DFQATT, CDR2 SNEGSKA (reference sequence). In DNA form, the CDR3 reads TGCAGTGCTAGTAGGCAGCCTAACACTGAAGCTTTCTTT. This gives the protein CSASRQPNTEAFF.

V gene TRBV14 combines with J gene TRBJ2-1; TRBD1 matches at 8 bases. The germline V gene encodes CDR1 SGHDN and CDR2 FVKESK. V was pared by 4 bases and J by 1 base, with 18 bases of the junction left unmatched. CDR3 length: 20 residues. CDR3 loop: CASSPFPGQGVARSYNEQFF. The CDR3 DNA reads as TGTGCCAGCAGCCCCTTCCCAGGACAGGGTGTGGCTAGGTCCTACAATGAGCAGTTCTTC.

This clonotype was counted between two and nine times. This chain links TRBV12-3 or TRBV12-4 with TRBJ2-7; either TRBD1 or TRBD2 may supply D (5 bases each). The V end was cut by 6 bases, the J end by 3 bases, with 12 bases between. This CDR3 is 13 amino acids long. The CDR3 region has the DNA TGTGCCAGCAGGCCCGGGACGGTCTACGAGCAGTACTTC. Amino acids: CASRPGTVYEQYF.

The table lists this clonotype with a few counts. This chain links TRBV12-3 or TRBV12-4 with TRBJ2-3; D might be TRBD1 or TRBD2, each matching 5 bases. CDR3 length equals 15 residues. V shed 5 bases and J shed 4 bases, with 16 bases lying between them. The CDR3: CASSPRGGVADTQYF. The DNA for the CDR3 is TGTGCCAGCAGTCCCCGTGGGGGAGTAGCAGATACGCAGTATTTT.

This clonotype was observed a few times. V and J are TRBV5-5 and TRBJ2-3; D remains unclear. Germline-derived CDR1 and CDR2 are SGHKS and YYEKEE (reference sequence). Trimming removed 4 bases at V and 2 bases at J, with 14 bases between. CDR3 size: 15 residues. CDR3: CASSPRTDSTDTQYF. Here the CDR3 DNA reads TGTGCCAGCAGCCCTAGGACGGATTCCACAGATACGCAGTATTTT.

This chain uses TRBV20-1 with TRBJ2-5; the D is unclear. The V end lost 5 bases, the J end lost 7 bases, and 11 bases lay between the germline ends. CDR1 and CDR2 from the germline V gene are DFQATT and SNEGSKA (reference sequence). The CDR3 totals 11 residues. The CDR3 DNA reads TGCAGTGCTGGATACACTGGGACCCAGTACTTC. It encodes CSAGYTGTQYF.

The J gene is TRBJ2-3, the V gene TRBV20-1, with TRBD2 identical over 14 bases. The CDR3 loop spans 16 amino acids. The germline CDR1 and CDR2 sequences are DFQATT and SNEGSKA (reference sequence). J was trimmed by 3 bases and V by 5 bases; bases with no gene match: 7. In DNA form, the CDR3 reads TGCAGTGCTCGAGGACTAGCGGGAGGAGAGACAGATACGCAGTATTTT. It translates to CSARGLAGGETDTQYF.

This chain joins TRBV9 and TRBJ2-1; 8 bases are a match to TRBD1. J gave up 2 bases and V 1 base, and 2 bases lay outside the gene matches. Germline CDR1 is SGDLS and CDR2 is YYNGEE. The length of the CDR3 is 15 residues. The CDR3 loop reads CASSVQGAPYNEQFF. The CDR3 DNA reads TGTGCCAGCAGCGTACAGGGGGCGCCCTACAATGAGCAGTTCTTC.

The chain couples TRBV7-9 to TRBJ1-2; perhaps TRBD1 as D (5 bases). In germline, CDR1 is SEHNR, CDR2 FQNEAQ (reference sequence). There are 14 residues in the CDR3. V lost 5 bases, J lost 1 base, and 11 bases lay in between. Here the CDR3 reads CASSIGHVNYGYTF. For the CDR3, the DNA is TGTGCCAGCAGCATAGGACACGTTAACTATGGCTACACCTTC.

This chain joins TRBV6-1 and TRBJ2-1; the match to TRBD2 covers 10 bases. J was trimmed by 8 bases and V by 3 bases; bases with no gene match: 13. The CDR3 runs 17 residues. In germline, CDR1 is MNHNS, CDR2 SASEGT. The chain's CDR3 is CASSDQLSSGRSYEQFF. CDR3 coding DNA: TGTGCCAGCAGTGACCAGTTATCTAGCGGGAGAAGTTATGAGCAGTTCTTC.